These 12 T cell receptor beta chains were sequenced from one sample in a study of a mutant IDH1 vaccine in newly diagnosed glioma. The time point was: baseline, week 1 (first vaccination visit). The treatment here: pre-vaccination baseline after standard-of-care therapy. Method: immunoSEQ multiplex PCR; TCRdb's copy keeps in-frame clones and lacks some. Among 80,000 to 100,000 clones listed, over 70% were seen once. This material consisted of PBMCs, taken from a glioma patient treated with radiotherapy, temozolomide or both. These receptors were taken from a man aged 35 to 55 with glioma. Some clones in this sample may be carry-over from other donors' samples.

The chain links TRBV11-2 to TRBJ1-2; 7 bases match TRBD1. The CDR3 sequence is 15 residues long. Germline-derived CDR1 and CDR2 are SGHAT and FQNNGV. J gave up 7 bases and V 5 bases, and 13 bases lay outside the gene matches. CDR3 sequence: CASSPRRQGSGGYTF. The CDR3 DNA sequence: TGTGCCAGCAGCCCACGCAGACAGGGTTCCGGTGGCTACACCTTC. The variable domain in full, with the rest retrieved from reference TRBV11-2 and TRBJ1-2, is EAGVAQSPRYKIIEKRQSVAFWCNPISGHATLYWYQQILGQGPKLLIQFQNNGVVDDSQLPKDRFSAERLKGVDSTLKIQPAKLEDSAVYLCASSPRRQGSGGYTFGSGTRLTVV.

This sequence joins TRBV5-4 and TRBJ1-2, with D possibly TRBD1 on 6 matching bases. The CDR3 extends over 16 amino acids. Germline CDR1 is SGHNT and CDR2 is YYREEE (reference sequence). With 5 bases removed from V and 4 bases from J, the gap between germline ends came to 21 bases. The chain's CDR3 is CASSLTGTRAGYGYTF. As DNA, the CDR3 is TGTGCCAGCAGTCTTACCGGGACAAGGGCAGGCTATGGCTACACCTTC.

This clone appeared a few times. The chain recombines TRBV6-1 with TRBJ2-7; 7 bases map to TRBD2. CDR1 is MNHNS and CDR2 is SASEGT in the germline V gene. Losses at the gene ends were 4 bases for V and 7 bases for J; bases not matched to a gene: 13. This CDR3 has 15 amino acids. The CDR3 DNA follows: TGTGCCAGCAGTGTTGGGGGGGTCGCCGGTGGTGAGCAGTACTTC. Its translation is CASSVGGVAGGEQYF.

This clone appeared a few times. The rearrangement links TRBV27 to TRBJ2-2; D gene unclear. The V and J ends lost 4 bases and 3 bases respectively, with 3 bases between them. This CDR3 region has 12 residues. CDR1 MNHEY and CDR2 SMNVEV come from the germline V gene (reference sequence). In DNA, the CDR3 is TGTGCCAGCAGTTGGTACACCGGGGAGCTGTTTTTT. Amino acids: CASSWYTGELFF.

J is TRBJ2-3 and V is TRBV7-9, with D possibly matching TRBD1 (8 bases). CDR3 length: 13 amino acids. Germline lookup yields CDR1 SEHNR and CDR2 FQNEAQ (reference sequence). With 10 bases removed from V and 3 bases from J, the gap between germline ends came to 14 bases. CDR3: CATDRGGTDTQYF. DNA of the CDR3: TGTGCCACTGACAGGGGAGGGACAGATACGCAGTATTTT.

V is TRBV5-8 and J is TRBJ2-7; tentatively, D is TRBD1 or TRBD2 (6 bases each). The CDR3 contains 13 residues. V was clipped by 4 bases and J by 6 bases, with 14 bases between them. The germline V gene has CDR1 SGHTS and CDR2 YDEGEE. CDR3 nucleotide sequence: TGTGCCAGCAGCATATGGGGGGCGGGCGAGCAGTACTTC. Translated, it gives CASSIWGAGEQYF.

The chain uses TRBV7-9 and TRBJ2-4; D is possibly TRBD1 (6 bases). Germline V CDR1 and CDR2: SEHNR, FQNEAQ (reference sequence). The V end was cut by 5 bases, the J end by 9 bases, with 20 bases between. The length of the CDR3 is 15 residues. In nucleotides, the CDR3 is TGTGCCAGCAGCCGTACCTCCGGGACATCGAGCATTCAGTACTTC. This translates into CASSRTSGTSSIQYF.

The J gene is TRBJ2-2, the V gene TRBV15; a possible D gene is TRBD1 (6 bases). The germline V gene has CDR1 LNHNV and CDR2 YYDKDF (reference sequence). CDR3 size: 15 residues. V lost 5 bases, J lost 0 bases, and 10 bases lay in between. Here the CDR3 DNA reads TGTGCCACCAGCCGGGCAGGGGCGAACACCGGGGAGCTGTTTTTT. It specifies CATSRAGANTGELFF.

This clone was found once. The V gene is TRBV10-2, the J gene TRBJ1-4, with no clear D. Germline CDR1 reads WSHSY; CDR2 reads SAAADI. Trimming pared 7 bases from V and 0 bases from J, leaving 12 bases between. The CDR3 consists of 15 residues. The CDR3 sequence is CASTSGVATNEKLFF. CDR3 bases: TGCGCCAGCACGTCTGGGGTTGCAACTAATGAAAAACTGTTTTTT.

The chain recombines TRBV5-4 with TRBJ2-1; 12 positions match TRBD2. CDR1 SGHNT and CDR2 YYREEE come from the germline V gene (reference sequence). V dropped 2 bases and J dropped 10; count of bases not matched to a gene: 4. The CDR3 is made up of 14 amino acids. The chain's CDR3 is CASSFRGLAGEQFF. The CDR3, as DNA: TGTGCCAGCAGCTTTCGAGGACTAGCGGGGGAGCAGTTCTTC.

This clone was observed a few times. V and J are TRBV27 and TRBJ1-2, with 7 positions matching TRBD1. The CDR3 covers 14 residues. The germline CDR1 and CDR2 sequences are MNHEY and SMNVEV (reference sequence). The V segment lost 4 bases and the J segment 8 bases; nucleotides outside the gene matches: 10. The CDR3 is CASSSPTGFGGYTF. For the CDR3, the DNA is TGTGCCAGCAGTTCCCCGACAGGGTTTGGCGGCTACACCTTC.

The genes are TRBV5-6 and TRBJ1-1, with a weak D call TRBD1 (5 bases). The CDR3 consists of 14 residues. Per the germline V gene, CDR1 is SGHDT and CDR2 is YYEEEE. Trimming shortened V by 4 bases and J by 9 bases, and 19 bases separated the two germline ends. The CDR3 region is CASSLGGDSIKAFF. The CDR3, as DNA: TGTGCCAGCAGCCTTGGTGGCGACAGTATTAAAGCTTTCTTT. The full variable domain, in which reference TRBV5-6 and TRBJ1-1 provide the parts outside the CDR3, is DAGVTQSPTHLIKTRGQQVTLRCSPKSGHDTVSWYQQALGQGPQFIFQYYEEEERQRGNFPDRFSGHQFPNYSSELNVNALLLGDSALYLCASSLGGDSIKAFFGQGTRLTVV.